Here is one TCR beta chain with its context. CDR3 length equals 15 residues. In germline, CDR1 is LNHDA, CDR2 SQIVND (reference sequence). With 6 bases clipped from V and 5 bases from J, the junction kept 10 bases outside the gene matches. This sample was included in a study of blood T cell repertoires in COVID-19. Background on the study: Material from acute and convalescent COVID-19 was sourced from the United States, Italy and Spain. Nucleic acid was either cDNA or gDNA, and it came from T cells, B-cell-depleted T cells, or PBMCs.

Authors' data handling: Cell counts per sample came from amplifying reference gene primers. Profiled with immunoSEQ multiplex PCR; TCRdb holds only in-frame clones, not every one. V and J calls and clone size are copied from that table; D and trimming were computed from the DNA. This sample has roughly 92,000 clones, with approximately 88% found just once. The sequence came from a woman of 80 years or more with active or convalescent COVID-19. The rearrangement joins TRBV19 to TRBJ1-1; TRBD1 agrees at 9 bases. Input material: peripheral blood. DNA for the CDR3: TGTGCCAGTAGGACAACGACAGGGGGTTGGACTGAAGCTTTCTTT. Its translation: CASRTTTGGWTEAFF.